These 22 T cell receptor beta chains were sequenced from one sample in a study of blood T cell repertoires in COVID-19. Using immunoSEQ multiplex PCR, the repertoire was profiled, and TCRdb retains in-frame clones only, with some absent. Among roughly 180,000 clones listed, roughly 87% were seen once. The sample taken for sequencing was PBMCs or T cells enriched from blood (not recorded which). Receptors were obtained from a middle-aged man who had recovered from COVID-19.

The chain joins TRBV5-1 to TRBJ2-3; 8 bases are shared with TRBD1. This CDR3 has 16 amino acids. The J segment lost 0 bases and the V segment lost 0 bases, leaving 3 bases of the junction unmatched. The V gene's germline CDR1 is SGHRS and CDR2 YFSETQ. The CDR3 sequence is CASSLGTGSSTDTQYF. CDR3 coding DNA: TGCGCCAGCAGCTTGGGGACAGGGTCTAGCACAGATACGCAGTATTTT.

This rearrangement joins TRBV28 to TRBJ2-2; TRBD2 matches 11 bases. Germline CDR1 is MDHEN and CDR2 is SYDVKM. The CDR3 loop spans 15 amino acids. The trim removed 6 bases at V and 7 bases at J, leaving 7 bases unmatched. CDR3: CASRASGGPSGELFF. In nucleotides, the CDR3 is TGTGCCAGCAGGGCTAGCGGGGGGCCAAGCGGGGAGCTGTTTTTT.

J is TRBJ1-2 and V is TRBV19; D gene uncertain. Trimming removed 6 bases at V and 6 bases at J, with 11 bases between. The CDR3 spans 12 residues. In germline, CDR1 is LNHDA, CDR2 SQIVND (reference sequence). The DNA for the CDR3 is TGTGCCAGTAGAGAGGGTATTGATGGCTACACCTTC. Its translation is CASREGIDGYTF.

This chain joins TRBV7-9 and TRBJ1-2; a weak D match, TRBD1 (5 bases). V lost 6 bases to trimming and J lost 5 bases, with 16 bases between them. Germline V gene lookup returns CDR1 SEHNR and CDR2 FQNEAQ (reference sequence). The CDR3 length is 14 residues. CDR3 in amino acids: CASRPSQGLYGYTF. In nucleotides, the CDR3 is TGTGCCAGCAGACCCTCTCAGGGATTGTATGGCTACACCTTC. The whole variable domain, filled in from reference TRBV7-9 and TRBJ1-2, reads DTGVSQNPRHKITKRGQNVTFRCDPISEHNRLYWYRQTLGQGPEFLTYFQNEAQLEKSRLLSDRFSAERPKGSFSTLEIQRTEQGDSAMYLCASRPSQGLYGYTFGSGTRLTVV.

This clone was seen many times. The chain combines TRBV10-3 with TRBJ2-6; unclear D gene. Per the germline V gene, CDR1 is ENHRY and CDR2 is SYGVKD. The CDR3 sequence is 15 residues long. Deletions cut 0 bases from V and 1 base from J, with 4 bases between. The CDR3 nucleotides read TGTGCCATCAGTGAGTCCGGTTCTGGGGCCAACGTCCTGACTTTC. This codes for CAISESGSGANVLTF.

The V gene is TRBV19, the J gene TRBJ2-2, with D maybe TRBD2 (6 bases). This CDR3 has 14 amino acids. V was cut by 6 bases and J by 4 bases, with 12 bases left in between. From germline, CDR1 is LNHDA and CDR2 SQIVND (reference sequence). The CDR3 is CASREGLPTGELFF. DNA for the CDR3: TGTGCCAGTAGAGAGGGACTTCCCACCGGGGAGCTGTTTTTT.

This chain joins TRBV10-3 and TRBJ1-1; D is undetermined. Between the trimmed V and J ends, which lost 2 bases and 5 bases, there was a span of 12 bases. The CDR3 loop spans 14 amino acids. Germline V lookup: CDR1 ENHRY, CDR2 SYGVKD. Here the CDR3 reads CAISEGEKQTEAFF. CDR3 DNA: TGTGCCATCAGTGAGGGGGAGAAACAGACTGAAGCTTTCTTT.

The gene calls are TRBV29-1 and TRBJ2-5, with D perhaps TRBD2 (6 bases). V lost 6 bases and J lost 3, with 11 bases in between. Germline CDR1 reads SQVTM; CDR2 reads ANQGSEA. The CDR3 extends over 12 amino acids. The CDR3 is CSVAGTEETQYF. The CDR3 region has the DNA TGCAGCGTAGCGGGCACAGAAGAGACCCAGTACTTC.

The chain couples TRBV7-9 to TRBJ1-1; tentatively, D is TRBD1 (6 bases). With 0 bases removed from V and 4 bases from J, the gap between germline ends came to 12 bases. The CDR3 is 15 residues long. CDR1 SEHNR and CDR2 FQNEAQ come from the germline V gene (reference sequence). CDR3 sequence reads: CASSLAGAVGTEAFF. DNA for the CDR3: TGTGCCAGCAGCTTAGCGGGGGCCGTGGGCACTGAAGCTTTCTTT. The variable domain in full, with the rest retrieved from reference TRBV7-9 and TRBJ1-1, is DTGVSQNPRHKITKRGQNVTFRCDPISEHNRLYWYRQTLGQGPEFLTYFQNEAQLEKSRLLSDRFSAERPKGSFSTLEIQRTEQGDSAMYLCASSLAGAVGTEAFFGQGTRLTVV.

The chain employs TRBV3-1 (or the pseudogene TRBV3-2) and TRBJ2-7; D is uncertain. Germline CDR1 and CDR2: LGHDT and YNNKEL (reference sequence). Between the trimmed V and J ends, which lost 0 bases and 0 bases, there was a span of 9 bases. The CDR3 totals 15 residues. CDR3 sequence reads: CASSQEDKLSYEQYF. The DNA of the CDR3 is TGTGCCAGCAGCCAAGAAGACAAGCTCTCCTACGAGCAGTACTTC.

The chain combines TRBV29-1 with TRBJ1-1; TRBD1 matches 11 bases. Per germline, CDR1 SQVTM and CDR2 ANQGSEA. With 6 bases clipped from V and 4 bases from J, the junction kept 10 bases outside the gene matches. This CDR3 is 15 amino acids long. The CDR3 nucleotides read TGCAGCGTGGACAGGACAGGGGGCTGGGGCACTGAAGCTTTCTTT. Translating gives CSVDRTGGWGTEAFF.

This chain connects TRBV19 to TRBJ1-2; TRBD1 might be the D (5 bases). CDR3 length equals 14 residues. From germline, CDR1 is LNHDA and CDR2 SQIVND (reference sequence). V lost 3 bases to trimming and J lost 7 bases, with 15 bases between them. The CDR3 loop is CASSIGRGGGGYTF. CDR3 bases: TGTGCCAGTAGTATCGGTAGGGGCGGTGGTGGCTACACCTTC.

The rearrangement joins TRBV20-1 to TRBJ2-7, with D hard to call. This CDR3 is built from 11 residues. The V gene's germline CDR1 is DFQATT and CDR2 SNEGSKA (reference sequence). Deletions cut 6 bases from V and 7 bases from J, with 13 bases between. The CDR3, as DNA: TGCAGTGCCAGTTACTTTTCGGAGCAGTACTTC. Translation gives CSASYFSEQYF.

A few counts support this clone. V and J are TRBV3-1 (or the pseudogene TRBV3-2) and TRBJ1-6; TRBD1 aligns across 7 bases. V lost 2 bases, J lost 6 bases, and 10 bases stayed unmatched. CDR1 LGHDT and CDR2 YNNKEL come from the germline V gene (reference sequence). The CDR3 loop spans 17 amino acids. CDR3 nucleotide sequence: TGTGCCAGCAGCCAACCCCAGACAGGGTCGGCTAATTCACCCCTCCACTTT. Encoded protein: CASSQPQTGSANSPLHF.

The chain couples TRBV9 to TRBJ2-5; TRBD1 is a possible D gene (6 bases). CDR1 SGDLS and CDR2 YYNGEE come from the germline V gene. Trimming stripped 0 bases from V and 12 bases from J, with 18 bases between. The CDR3 spans 14 residues. DNA of the CDR3: TGTGCCAGCAGCGTAGCCCTGGGGCAGGGGCCTAAGTACTTC. Translated: CASSVALGQGPKYF.

This chain connects TRBV19 to TRBJ2-4; D may be TRBD1 (6 bases). Trimming took off 3 bases at V and 3 bases at J, with 15 bases between the two ends. The CDR3 is made up of 16 amino acids. Germline values: CDR1 LNHDA, CDR2 SQIVND (reference sequence). The CDR3 loop is CASSIIPGRGKNIQYF. The DNA of the CDR3 is TGTGCCAGTAGTATTATCCCGGGCAGGGGCAAAAACATTCAGTACTTC.

This chain uses TRBV2 with TRBJ2-1; TRBD2 is a possible D gene (6 bases). Germline CDR1 reads SNHLY; CDR2 reads FYNNEI. The V end was cut by 3 bases, the J end by 4 bases, with 13 bases between. CDR3 size: 15 residues. This CDR3 reads CASSDQGLAYNEQFF. The CDR3 DNA is TGTGCCAGCAGTGATCAGGGACTTGCATACAATGAGCAGTTCTTC.

The V call is TRBV18, the J call TRBJ2-3, with no clear D. CDR3 size: 15 residues. Trimming left V 3 bases short and J 2 bases short, with 12 bases between. From germline, CDR1 is KGHSH and CDR2 LQKENI. The CDR3 loop reads CASSPPRSITDTQYF. The DNA for the CDR3 is TGTGCCAGCTCACCGCCTAGGTCGATCACAGATACGCAGTATTTT.

The chain uses TRBV28 and TRBJ1-6; D may be TRBD1 (6 bases). The V gene lost 6 bases and the J gene lost 14 bases, with 26 bases spanning the gap. The germline CDR1 and CDR2 sequences are MDHEN and SYDVKM. The CDR3 consists of 16 residues. The CDR3 loop reads CASSRATGPKVVTLHF. CDR3 DNA sequence: TGTGCCAGCAGCCGCGCCACAGGGCCCAAGGTCGTAACCCTCCACTTT. Full variable domain (missing parts from reference TRBV28 and TRBJ1-6): DVKVTQSSRYLVKRTGEKVFLECVQDMDHENMFWYRQDPGLGLRLIYFSYDVKMKEKGDIPEGYSVSREKKERFSLILESASTNQTSMYLCASSRATGPKVVTLHFGNGTRLTVT.

The chain links TRBV15 to TRBJ1-2, with D possibly TRBD1 on 6 matching bases. V was pared by 3 bases and J by 2 bases, with 7 bases between. The germline gives CDR1 LNHNV, CDR2 YYDKDF (reference sequence). CDR3 length equals 13 residues. CDR3 protein: CATSRDSNYGYTF. The CDR3 DNA sequence: TGTGCCACCAGCAGGGACAGCAACTATGGCTACACCTTC. Combining the CDR3 with reference TRBV15 and TRBJ1-2 gives the whole variable domain DAMVIQNPRYQVTQFGKPVTLSCSQTLNHNVMYWYQQKSSQAPKLLFHYYDKDFNNEADTPDNFQSRRPNTSFCFLDIRSPGLGDTAMYLCATSRDSNYGYTFGSGTRLTVV.

This clone was found once. This sequence joins TRBV7-3 and TRBJ2-7; 8 bases align to TRBD1. The CDR3 loop spans 13 amino acids. J lost 3 bases, V lost 5 bases, and 3 bases had no gene match. Germline V lookup: CDR1 SGHTA, CDR2 FQGTGA. CDR3: CASSTDRGYEQYF. The CDR3 bases are TGTGCCAGCAGCACAGACAGGGGCTACGAGCAGTACTTC.

CDR3 in DNA: TGTGCCAGCAGCGCGTTAGTCCCTCCGCAGTATTTT. Translated, it gives CASSALVPPQYF. This rearrangement joins TRBV7-2 to TRBJ2-3; D is uncertain. The CDR3 covers 12 residues. Trimming removed 5 bases from V and 10 bases from J, with 13 bases in between. Germline-derived CDR1 and CDR2 are SGHTA and FQGNSA.